The T cell receptor beta chain under discussion was sequenced for a study of T-cell memory formation after mild COVID-19. Germline V gene data show CDR1 as MNHEY and CDR2 as SVGEGT. V shed 6 bases and J shed 6 bases, with 17 bases lying between them. The CDR3 covers 15 residues. TCRdb itself ran the 5' RACE reads through MiXCR, one entry per CDR3 protein. In the table there are 450,000 or so distinct CDR3 sequences, about 20% of which are singletons. The TCR originated in an adult woman who had mild COVID-19 (a few samples of this study predate the infection). Cell type and time point are not known. The specimen was PBMCs or a T cell subset sorted from them (not recorded which). The gene calls are TRBV6-2 or TRBV6-3 and TRBJ2-2; weak D call: TRBD2 (5 bases). Here the CDR3 DNA reads TGTGCCAGCAGGAGGGCGGCGGTCGTGGCCGGGGAGCTGTTTTTT. Translating it yields CASRRAAVVAGELFF.